Below are 9 T cell receptor beta chains sequenced from a single sample in a study of neurological immune-mediated disorders. TCRdb independently ran MiXCR on the 5' RACE reads; one entry per CDR3 protein. The repertoire holds some 29,000 distinct CDR3 sequences, 5% to 8% seen once, with 9% in the top ten. Sample: PBMCs. These receptors originate from a woman between 50 and 59 years old in good health.

This clonotype was recorded at least ten times. V is TRBV5-6 and J is TRBJ1-1; no clear D. CDR1 and CDR2 from the germline V gene are SGHDT and YYEEEE. The V end lost 4 bases, the J end lost 1 base, and 8 bases lay between the germline ends. This CDR3 region has 13 residues. In DNA, the CDR3 is TGTGCCAGCAGCAAAAATCGGAACACTGAAGCTTTCTTT. Translation: CASSKNRNTEAFF. Looking up the rest from reference TRBV5-6 and TRBJ1-1 gives the full variable domain: DAGVTQSPTHLIKTRGQQVTLRCSPKSGHDTVSWYQQALGQGPQFIFQYYEEEERQRGNFPDRFSGHQFPNYSSELNVNALLLGDSALYLCASSKNRNTEAFFGQGTRLTVV.

This clonotype came up many times. The gene calls are TRBV27 and TRBJ1-3; D not certain. Germline CDR1 and CDR2: MNHEY and SMNVEV (reference sequence). V lost 7 bases, J lost 0 bases, and 10 bases lay in between. The CDR3 is made up of 14 amino acids. The CDR3 is CASKINYSGNTIYF. DNA of the CDR3: TGTGCCAGCAAAATAAACTACTCTGGAAACACCATATATTTT.

In its sample, this clonotype is medium-sized. Germline and junction disagree at one end, which may indicate a read error. The V and J genes are TRBV7-2 and TRBJ2-7; 9 positions match TRBD1. Germline CDR1 and CDR2: SGHTA and FQGNSA. This CDR3 spans 12 amino acids. For the CDR3, the DNA is TGTGCCAGCAGCACCTTCTCGGGACAGGGAGTCTTC. Translation gives CASSTFSGQGVF.

This clonotype was picked up many times. CDR3 in DNA: TGCAGTGCTAGGATCCCGGGAGAGACCCAGTACTTC. This translates into CSARIPGETQYF. The V call is TRBV20-1, the J call TRBJ2-5; no clear D gene. V was clipped by 3 bases and J by 4 bases, with 9 bases between them. CDR1 and CDR2 (germline): DFQATT, SNEGSKA (reference sequence). The CDR3 extends over 12 amino acids.

This clonotype showed up just a few times. The V and J genes are TRBV19 and TRBJ2-3; 12 nucleotides agree with TRBD2. J lost 0 bases, V lost 3 bases, and 4 bases had no gene match. The CDR3 contains 17 residues. Germline V gene lookup returns CDR1 LNHDA and CDR2 SQIVND (reference sequence). The CDR3 reads CASSIFGTSGSTDTQYF. The CDR3 nucleotides read TGTGCCAGTAGTATCTTCGGGACTAGCGGGAGCACAGATACGCAGTATTTT. Combining the CDR3 with reference TRBV19 and TRBJ2-3 gives the whole variable domain DGGITQSPKYLFRKEGQNVTLSCEQNLNHDAMYWYRQDPGQGLRLIYYSQIVNDFQKGDIAEGYSVSREKKESFPLTVTSAQKNPTAFYLCASSIFGTSGSTDTQYFGPGTRLTVL.

The gene calls are TRBV15 and TRBJ2-2; either TRBD1 or TRBD2 may supply D (6 bases each). CDR1 is LNHNV, CDR2 YYDKDF, per germline (reference sequence). Trimming removed 4 bases at V and 3 bases at J, with 9 bases between. The CDR3 loop spans 14 amino acids. The CDR3 sequence is CATSKGGHTGELFF. The CDR3 DNA follows: TGTGCCACCAGCAAGGGGGGACACACCGGGGAGCTGTTTTTT.

This clonotype has ten or more counts. The CDR3 DNA sequence: TGCAGTGCTAGAGATCCAGGGGGAAGCTCCTACAATGAGCAGTTCTTC. This codes for CSARDPGGSSYNEQFF. The V gene is TRBV20-1, the J gene TRBJ2-1; 7 bases line up with TRBD1. CDR1 is DFQATT, CDR2 SNEGSKA, per germline (reference sequence). V shed 0 bases, J shed 0 bases, and the junction held 5 bases outside the gene matches. The CDR3 extends over 16 amino acids.

There are many counts of this clonotype. This rearrangement joins TRBV20-1 to TRBJ2-7; 12 bases are shared with TRBD1. Germline loops: CDR1 DFQATT, CDR2 SNEGSKA (reference sequence). This CDR3 has 17 amino acids. V lost 0 bases to trimming and J lost 2 bases; unmatched junction nucleotides: 8. CDR3 DNA: TGCAGTGCTAGAGATGAGGGGGGACAGGGGGCGGCCTACGAGCAGTACTTC. It translates to CSARDEGGQGAAYEQYF.

In this sample, this clonotype turned up many times. The gene calls are TRBV27 and TRBJ1-1; D gene uncertain. The ends were cut back, 6 bases at V and 0 bases at J, with 11 bases in the middle. The length of the CDR3 is 14 residues. Germline V gene sequence: CDR1 MNHEY, CDR2 SMNVEV (reference sequence). CDR3 protein: CASRDHLLNTEAFF. CDR3 coding DNA: TGTGCCAGCAGGGACCACCTCTTGAACACTGAAGCTTTCTTT.